This TCR beta chain was documented in a study of cytomegalovirus exposure and HLA in healthy donors. With 7 bases clipped from V and 0 bases from J, the junction kept 11 bases outside the gene matches. The CDR3 has 18 amino acids. From germline, CDR1 is SGHAT and CDR2 FQNNGV. Study-level points and caveats: On later analysis, the bulk of CMV-associated TCR beta chains appeared to be HLA-restricted. It was likely that a cluster of highly shared sequence variants was a sequencing artifact. In a later analysis, HLA-associated beta chains showed higher expansion and lower generation probabilities than comparable chains.

Points on this clone: Its cognate antigen is unknown.

Primers included in the PCR were 60 Vbeta and 13 Jbeta primers. Clones were read by immunoSEQ multiplex PCR, and TCRdb kept only the in-frame ones, dropping some. Of about 130,000 clones in the sample, 70% to 80% were seen once. This receptor was obtained from a female donor in good health and CMV-seronegative. The J gene is TRBJ2-2, the V gene TRBV11-2; TRBD2 matches at 10 bases. Material: PBMCs. The CDR3 protein is CASTPRTGLASNTGELFF. In DNA form, the CDR3 reads TGTGCCAGCACCCCCCGGACGGGACTAGCGTCGAACACCGGGGAGCTGTTTTTT.